Below, 11 T cell receptor beta chains from the same sample are listed, as sequenced in a study of shared clonotypes between healthy human individuals. TCRdb's copy holds only in-frame clones and misses some; the assay was immunoSEQ multiplex PCR. The data contain 1 million to 1.2 million clones, 70% to 80% of them singletons. Input material: memory CD4+ T cells from PBMCs. Subset meaning: CD45RA-negative fraction. These receptors originate from a man between 18 and 29 years old in good health. Some clones in this sample may be carry-over from other donors' samples.

CDR3 DNA sequence: TGTGCCAGCAGCTTACTGGGGACTAGCGGGAGGGCTACCTACAATGAGCAGTTCTTC. Translated, it gives CASSLLGTSGRATYNEQFF. V usage is TRBV11-2 and J usage is TRBJ2-1; TRBD2 agrees at 16 bases. The CDR3 is 19 amino acids. Germline V gene sequence: CDR1 SGHAT, CDR2 FQNNGV. V trimming: 2 bases; J trimming: 2 bases; junction bases outside the gene matches: 6.

This sequence joins TRBV7-2 and TRBJ1-2; tentative D call: TRBD1 (6 bases). The germline gives CDR1 SGHTA, CDR2 FQGNSA. V was shortened by 7 bases and J by 4 bases, with 16 bases between the two germline ends. The CDR3 covers 14 residues. CDR3 nucleotide sequence: TGTGCCAGCAAGGGGGGGAGTCAAGTCTATGGCTACACCTTC. Translating gives CASKGGSQVYGYTF.

The chain links TRBV19 to TRBJ2-6; no firm D call. The V and J ends lost 7 bases and 0 bases respectively, with 4 bases between them. The CDR3 has 13 residues. Germline CDR1 and CDR2: LNHDA and SQIVND (reference sequence). The CDR3 here is CASIDSGANVLTF. CDR3 nucleotides: TGTGCCAGTATAGACTCTGGGGCCAACGTCCTGACTTTC.

The chain is built from TRBV5-5 and TRBJ2-7; TRBD2 agrees at 7 bases. CDR3 size: 15 residues. The junction had 5 bases not matched to a gene; V was cut back by 0 bases and J by 2 bases. CDR1 SGHKS and CDR2 YYEKEE come from the germline V gene (reference sequence). CDR3 residues: CASSLGTSATYEQYF. The CDR3 nucleotides read TGTGCCAGCAGCTTGGGCACTAGCGCGACCTACGAGCAGTACTTC.

The J gene is TRBJ2-3, the V gene TRBV6-5, with 11 bases matching TRBD2. Per germline, CDR1 MNHEY and CDR2 SVGAGI. This CDR3 has 16 residues. J lost 6 bases, V lost 0 bases, and 5 bases had no gene match. CDR3 nucleotide sequence: TGTGCCAGCAGTTACTCGGTTTCTAGCGGGAGGGATACGCAGTATTTT. Its translation: CASSYSVSSGRDTQYF.

V and J are TRBV20-1 and TRBJ1-2; tentative D call: TRBD1 (5 bases). The CDR3 contains 11 residues. V lost 6 bases, J lost 6 bases, and 11 bases lay in between. Germline values: CDR1 DFQATT, CDR2 SNEGSKA (reference sequence). The CDR3 DNA sequence: TGCAGTGCCCCTAGGGGCGATGGCTACACCTTC. Residues: CSAPRGDGYTF.

V is TRBV2 and J is TRBJ1-5; no clear D. V gave up 7 bases and J gave up 4 bases, with 14 bases separating them. Germline CDR1 is SNHLY and CDR2 is FYNNEI. The CDR3 has 14 residues. The CDR3 here is CASKLDGKNQPQHF. The CDR3 DNA reads TGTGCCAGCAAGCTGGACGGGAAAAATCAGCCCCAGCATTTT. The full variable domain, completed using reference TRBV2 and TRBJ1-5, is EPEVTQTPSHQVTQMGQEVILRCVPISNHLYFYWYRQILGQKVEFLVSFYNNEISEKSEIFDDQFSVERPDGSNFTLKIRSTKLEDSAMYFCASKLDGKNQPQHFGDGTRLSIL.

V and J are TRBV5-1 and TRBJ2-3, with D unclear. Germline V gene data show CDR1 as SGHRS and CDR2 as YFSETQ. This CDR3 has 17 amino acids. Trimming stripped 1 base from V and 2 bases from J, with 17 bases between. CDR3 amino acids: CASSLFQFTMNTDTQYF. CDR3 nucleotides: TGCGCCAGCAGCTTGTTTCAGTTTACAATGAACACAGATACGCAGTATTTT.

This rearrangement joins TRBV5-1 to TRBJ1-5; tentative D call: TRBD1 (5 bases). This CDR3 is built from 13 residues. V shed 3 bases and J shed 3 bases, with 7 bases lying between them. Germline CDR1 is SGHRS and CDR2 is YFSETQ. This chain's CDR3 is CASSWGFNQPQHF. CDR3 sequence (DNA): TGCGCCAGCAGCTGGGGGTTCAATCAGCCCCAGCATTTT.

On this clone: Germline and junction disagree at one end, which may indicate a read error. V gene TRBV4-1 combines with J gene TRBJ2-7, with TRBD1 matching over 12 bases. Germline V gives CDR1 MGHRA, CDR2 YSYEKL. The CDR3 runs 16 residues. The CDR3 region is CASSRDRGLISHEQYF. The DNA of the CDR3 is TGCGCCAGCAGCCGGGACAGGGGGCTAATCTCCCACGAGCAGTACTTC.

The V and J genes are TRBV7-9 and TRBJ2-7, with D possibly matching TRBD2 (7 bases). Per germline, CDR1 SEHNR and CDR2 FQNEAQ (reference sequence). V lost 7 bases and J 6 bases, leaving 22 bases between the germline ends. CDR3 length: 15 residues. CDR3 loop: CASTTFSGGAGEQYF. CDR3 DNA: TGTGCCAGCACCACTTTCTCTGGGGGGGCGGGCGAGCAGTACTTC.